Each of the 21 T cell receptor beta chains below was sequenced from the same sample in a study of blood T cells in healthy people across ages. It was with a sample-barcoded 5' primer and a J-beta primer mix that a second PCR of about 6 to 12 cycles was run. TCRdb used MiXCR to reprocess the 5' RACE reads, holding one entry per CDR3 protein. The sample contains about 1.4 million distinct CDR3 sequences, almost 60% of which appear only once. Sequenced input: blood. These receptors were taken from a man aged 18 to 35 in good health.

V is TRBV18 and J is TRBJ2-2; D is tentatively TRBD1 or TRBD2 (5 bases each). With 5 bases removed from V and 5 bases from J, the gap between germline ends came to 21 bases. CDR1 is KGHSH, CDR2 LQKENI, per germline. This CDR3 has 17 amino acids. CDR3 region: CASSSLPGTYGTGELFF. The CDR3 DNA is TGTGCCAGCTCATCCCTTCCAGGGACCTACGGAACCGGGGAGCTGTTTTTT.

The chain has TRBV6-5 and TRBJ2-1; TRBD2 is a possible D gene (5 bases). V shed 6 bases and J shed 1 base, with 16 bases lying between them. CDR3 length equals 16 residues. In germline, CDR1 is MNHEY, CDR2 SVGAGI. As DNA, the CDR3 is TGTGCCAGCAGGCCGGACTCGGGGTTTTCCTACAATGAGCAGTTCTTC. It translates to CASRPDSGFSYNEQFF.

This clonotype was counted between two and nine times. The CDR3 loop is CSAQPPGLVNEQYF. Written as DNA, the CDR3 is TGCAGTGCCCAACCTCCGGGACTAGTAAACGAGCAGTACTTC. V usage is TRBV20-1 and J usage is TRBJ2-5; TRBD2 matches 8 bases. The end of the DNA is better explained by TRBJ2-7, so the J call may be wrong. Per the germline V gene, CDR1 is DFQATT and CDR2 is SNEGSKA (reference sequence). The CDR3 covers 14 residues.

This clonotype was observed a handful of times. The chain is built from TRBV28 and TRBJ2-6, with 7 bases matching TRBD1. The CDR3 extends over 15 amino acids. The germline CDR1 and CDR2 sequences are MDHEN and SYDVKM. With 10 bases clipped from V and 3 bases from J, the junction kept 9 bases outside the gene matches. CDR3 nucleotides: TGTGCCACCCGGGACAGTCTTGGTGGGGCCAACGTCCTGACTTTC. Protein product: CATRDSLGGANVLTF.

The V and J genes are TRBV29-1 and TRBJ1-1, with TRBD1 matching over 9 bases. From germline, CDR1 is SQVTM and CDR2 ANQGSEA. The CDR3 spans 16 residues. The ends lost 4 bases at V and 4 bases at J; junction bases unmatched: 13. DNA for the CDR3: TGCAGCGTTGTCCGGGACAGGGTAGAGGAGGGCACTGAAGCTTTCTTT. Its translation: CSVVRDRVEEGTEAFF.

This clonotype was counted ten times or more. The rearrangement joins TRBV3-1 to TRBJ2-1; D might be TRBD2 (5 bases). This CDR3 contains 13 residues. The ends were cut back, 4 bases at V and 11 bases at J, with 15 bases in the middle. CDR1 and CDR2 (germline): LGHDT, YNNKEL (reference sequence). This CDR3 reads CASSPRNREKQFF. The CDR3 nucleotides read TGTGCCAGCAGCCCACGGAACCGGGAAAAGCAGTTCTTC.

J is TRBJ2-5 and V is TRBV20-1; D is perhaps TRBD1 (5 bases). V lost 3 bases to trimming and J lost 4 bases, with 18 bases between them. The CDR3 runs to 15 residues. CDR1 and CDR2 (germline): DFQATT, SNEGSKA (reference sequence). For the CDR3, the DNA is TGCAGTGCTAGGCTAAGGGGCAGGGTTAGAGAGACCCAGTACTTC. Residues: CSARLRGRVRETQYF.

The table lists this clonotype with a few counts. CDR3 in amino acids: CASSYSSSEIYEQYF. The CDR3 bases are TGTGCCAGCAGTTACTCGTCTAGCGAGATCTACGAGCAGTACTTC. The chain joins TRBV6-2 or TRBV6-3 to TRBJ2-7, with D possibly being TRBD2 (6 bases). Germline V gives CDR1 MNHEY, CDR2 SVGEGT. This CDR3 contains 15 residues. Trimming removed 0 bases at V and 3 bases at J, with 12 bases between.

CDR3 sequence: CASNLGSGNEQFF. The CDR3 region has the DNA TGTGCCAGCAATCTGGGCAGTGGCAATGAGCAGTTCTTC. The rearrangement uses TRBV2 and TRBJ2-1; D is undetermined. Trimming removed 7 bases from V and 6 bases from J, with 13 bases in between. CDR1 and CDR2 from the germline V gene are SNHLY and FYNNEI. The CDR3 runs to 13 residues.

This chain uses TRBV28 with TRBJ2-3; D is perhaps TRBD1 (5 bases). CDR1 and CDR2 from the germline V gene are MDHEN and SYDVKM. This CDR3 has 16 residues. The V end was cut by 5 bases, the J end by 6 bases, with 21 bases between. CDR3 in DNA: TGTGCCAGCAGTACCTCGACAGTGCTACTCATCGATACGCAGTATTTT. As protein: CASSTSTVLLIDTQYF. The full variable domain, with the rest looked up from reference TRBV28 and TRBJ2-3, is DVKVTQSSRYLVKRTGEKVFLECVQDMDHENMFWYRQDPGLGLRLIYFSYDVKMKEKGDIPEGYSVSREKKERFSLILESASTNQTSMYLCASSTSTVLLIDTQYFGPGTRLTVL.

This clonotype was counted only a few times. The J gene is TRBJ2-7, the V gene TRBV6-6, with a weak D call TRBD1 (6 bases). This CDR3 contains 15 residues. Germline V gene lookup returns CDR1 MNHNY and CDR2 SVGAGI (reference sequence). Trimming cost V 2 bases and J 0 bases, with 11 bases left between them. Here the CDR3 reads CASSYPRGTSYEQYF. As DNA, the CDR3 is TGTGCCAGCAGTTACCCCAGGGGAACCTCCTACGAGCAGTACTTC.

V usage is TRBV9 and J usage is TRBJ1-1; D unclear. CDR3 size: 14 residues. Germline CDR1 reads SGDLS; CDR2 reads YYNGEE. The germline V and J ends were trimmed by 3 bases and 0 bases, with 9 bases remaining between them. The CDR3 nucleotides are TGTGCCAGCAGCGCCACAGACATGAACACTGAAGCTTTCTTT. It yields the protein CASSATDMNTEAFF.

The rearrangement uses TRBV11-2 and TRBJ2-1, with 7 bases fitting TRBD1. The CDR3 has 14 residues. CDR1 is SGHAT, CDR2 FQNNGV, per germline. Trimming cost V 3 bases and J 10 bases; bases outside gene matches: 9. The CDR3 region is CASSFIGGYREQFF. CDR3 coding DNA: TGTGCCAGCAGCTTCATAGGGGGCTACCGGGAGCAGTTCTTC.

The chain couples TRBV10-3 to TRBJ1-2; D is unclear. V dropped 2 bases and J dropped 0 bases, with 10 bases sitting between them. This CDR3 region has 15 residues. From germline, CDR1 is ENHRY and CDR2 SYGVKD. CDR3 sequence (DNA): TGTGCCATCAGTGAGATCTTCACAGCTAACTATGGCTACACCTTC. It encodes CAISEIFTANYGYTF.

CDR3 in DNA: TGCAGCGTTGAAGATCTGGAGATTGAGCAGTTCTTC. Residues: CSVEDLEIEQFF. V usage is TRBV29-1 and J usage is TRBJ2-1, with D unresolved. The V end lost 0 bases, the J end lost 9 bases, and 9 bases lay between the germline ends. In germline, CDR1 is SQVTM, CDR2 ANQGSEA. The CDR3 is 12 residues long.

The chain has TRBV6-5 and TRBJ1-1, with a tentative D call TRBD1 (6 bases). CDR3 length equals 12 residues. V was clipped by 2 bases and J by 6 bases, with 7 bases between them. Germline CDR1 and CDR2: MNHEY and SVGAGI. CDR3 amino acids: CASSYGGAEAFF. The CDR3 DNA is TGTGCCAGCAGTTACGGGGGCGCTGAAGCTTTCTTT.

There are a few counts of this clonotype. The chain joins TRBV7-2 to TRBJ2-3; D might be TRBD1 or TRBD2, each matching 6 bases. The CDR3 extends over 14 amino acids. Germline assignment: CDR1 SGHTA and CDR2 FQGNSA. The V and J ends lost 2 bases and 4 bases respectively, with 10 bases between them. CDR3 in amino acids: CASSLPGASDTQYF. The DNA of the CDR3 is TGTGCCAGCAGCTTACCGGGGGCCTCAGATACGCAGTATTTT.

V is TRBV2 and J is TRBJ2-7, with 8 nucleotides matching TRBD2. The germline CDR1 and CDR2 sequences are SNHLY and FYNNEI. The CDR3 contains 16 residues. Trimming cost V 1 base and J 2 bases; bases outside gene matches: 7. The CDR3 protein is CASSEEVLAGAYEQYF. Here the CDR3 DNA reads TGTGCCAGCAGTGAAGAAGTGCTAGCGGGCGCCTACGAGCAGTACTTC. The variable domain in full, completed from reference TRBV2 and TRBJ2-7, reads EPEVTQTPSHQVTQMGQEVILRCVPISNHLYFYWYRQILGQKVEFLVSFYNNEISEKSEIFDDQFSVERPDGSNFTLKIRSTKLEDSAMYFCASSEEVLAGAYEQYFGPGTRLTVT.

This chain uses TRBV11-2 with TRBJ1-2, with a weak D call TRBD1 (6 bases). The V end was cut by 5 bases, the J end by 3 bases, with 22 bases between. This CDR3 comprises 17 residues. Germline CDR1 reads SGHAT; CDR2 reads FQNNGV. The CDR3 loop is CASSHLIDRQAHYGYTF. The CDR3 region has the DNA TGTGCCAGCAGCCATTTGATCGACCGACAGGCCCACTATGGCTACACCTTC.

This sequence joins TRBV20-1 and TRBJ2-1; D might be TRBD1 (6 bases). Germline V gene lookup returns CDR1 DFQATT and CDR2 SNEGSKA (reference sequence). This CDR3 has 11 residues. The germline V and J ends were trimmed by 3 bases and 9 bases, with 9 bases remaining between them. The CDR3 DNA sequence: TGCAGTGCTAGTTTGGGGGCTGAGCAGTTCTTC. Translating it yields CSASLGAEQFF.

The chain employs TRBV12-3 or TRBV12-4 and TRBJ2-3; D remains ambiguous. Trimming pared 8 bases from V and 0 bases from J, leaving 15 bases between. This CDR3 has 15 amino acids. The chain's CDR3 is CASGNSRPSTDTQYF. The CDR3 DNA reads TGTGCCAGCGGAAACAGCAGGCCTAGCACAGATACGCAGTATTTT.